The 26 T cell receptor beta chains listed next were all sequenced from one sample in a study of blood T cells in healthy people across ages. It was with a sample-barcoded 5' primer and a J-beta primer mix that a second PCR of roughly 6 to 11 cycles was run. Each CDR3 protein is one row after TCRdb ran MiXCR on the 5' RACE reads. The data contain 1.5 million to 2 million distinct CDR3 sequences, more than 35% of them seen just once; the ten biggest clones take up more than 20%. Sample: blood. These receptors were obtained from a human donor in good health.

CDR3: CASSQANRYGPATNEKLFF. The CDR3 coding sequence is TGTGCCAGCAGCCAAGCGAACCGTTACGGACCCGCAACTAATGAAAAACTGTTTTTT. The chain carries TRBV3-1 and TRBJ1-4, with unresolved D. Per the germline V gene, CDR1 is LGHDT and CDR2 is YNNKEL (reference sequence). Trimming removed 1 base at V and 0 bases at J, with 18 bases between. The CDR3 spans 19 residues.

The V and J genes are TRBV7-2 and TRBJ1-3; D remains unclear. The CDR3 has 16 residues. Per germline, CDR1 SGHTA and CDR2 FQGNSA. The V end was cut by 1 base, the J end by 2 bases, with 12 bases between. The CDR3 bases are TGTGCCAGCAGCTTAGTGGCGAGAAACCCTGGAAACACCATATATTTT. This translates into CASSLVARNPGNTIYF.

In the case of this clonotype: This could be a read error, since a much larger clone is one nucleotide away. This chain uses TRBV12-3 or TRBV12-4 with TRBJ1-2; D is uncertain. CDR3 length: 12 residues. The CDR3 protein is CTSSLTLYGYTF. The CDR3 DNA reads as TGTACCAGCAGTTTAACTCTCTATGGCTACACCTTC.

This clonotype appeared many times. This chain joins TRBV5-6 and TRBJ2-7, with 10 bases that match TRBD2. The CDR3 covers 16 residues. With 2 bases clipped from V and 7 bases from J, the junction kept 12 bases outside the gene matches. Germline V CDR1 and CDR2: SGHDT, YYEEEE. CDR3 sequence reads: CASSFLLAGAMEEQYF. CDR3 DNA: TGTGCCAGCAGCTTTCTGCTAGCGGGGGCGATGGAAGAGCAGTACTTC.

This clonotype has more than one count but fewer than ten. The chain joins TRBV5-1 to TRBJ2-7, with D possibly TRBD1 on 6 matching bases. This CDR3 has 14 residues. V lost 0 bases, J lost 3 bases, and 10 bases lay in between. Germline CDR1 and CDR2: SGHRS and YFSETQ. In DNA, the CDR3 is TGCGCCAGCAGCTTGGACAGGGATAACTACGAGCAGTACTTC. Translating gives CASSLDRDNYEQYF.

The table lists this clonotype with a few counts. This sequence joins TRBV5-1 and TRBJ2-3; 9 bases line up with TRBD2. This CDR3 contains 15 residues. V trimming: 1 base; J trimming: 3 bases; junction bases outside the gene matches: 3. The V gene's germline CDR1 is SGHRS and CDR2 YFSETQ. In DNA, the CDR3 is TGCGCCAGCAGCTTGAACCTAGCGGGGACAGATACGCAGTATTTT. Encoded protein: CASSLNLAGTDTQYF.

The CDR3 region is CASSLGLTSPVINNEQFF. The CDR3, as DNA: TGTGCCAGCAGTTTGGGCCTGACTAGCCCCGTAATAAACAATGAGCAGTTCTTC. The chain employs TRBV27 and TRBJ2-1, with 7 bases that match TRBD2. The CDR3 has 18 amino acids. The V gene's germline CDR1 is MNHEY and CDR2 SMNVEV (reference sequence). Trimming cost V 3 bases and J 5 bases; bases outside gene matches: 16.

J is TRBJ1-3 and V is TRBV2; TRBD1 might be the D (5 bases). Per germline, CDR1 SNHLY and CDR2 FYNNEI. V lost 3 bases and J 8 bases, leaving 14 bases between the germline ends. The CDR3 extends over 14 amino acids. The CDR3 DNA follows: TGTGCCAGCAGTGATGGCAGGGCTGTGGACACCATATATTTT. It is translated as CASSDGRAVDTIYF.

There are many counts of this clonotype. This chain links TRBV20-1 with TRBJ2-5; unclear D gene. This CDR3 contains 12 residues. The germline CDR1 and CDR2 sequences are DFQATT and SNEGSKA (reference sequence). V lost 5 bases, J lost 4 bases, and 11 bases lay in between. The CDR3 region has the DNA TGCAGTGCTGATGGAATGTCAGAGACCCAGTACTTC. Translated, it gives CSADGMSETQYF.

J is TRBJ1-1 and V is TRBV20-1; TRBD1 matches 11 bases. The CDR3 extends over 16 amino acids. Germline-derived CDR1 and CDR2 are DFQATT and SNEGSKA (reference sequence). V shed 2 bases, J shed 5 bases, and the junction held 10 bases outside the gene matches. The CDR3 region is CSARIPDRGQETEAFF. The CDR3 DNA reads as TGCAGTGCTAGAATACCGGACAGGGGGCAGGAAACTGAAGCTTTCTTT.

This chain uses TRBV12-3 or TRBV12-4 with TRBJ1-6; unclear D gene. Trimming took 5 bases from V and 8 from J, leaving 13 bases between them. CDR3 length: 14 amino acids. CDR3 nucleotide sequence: TGTGCCAGCAGTGAGACGGTTACCGATTCACCCCTCCACTTT. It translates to CASSETVTDSPLHF.

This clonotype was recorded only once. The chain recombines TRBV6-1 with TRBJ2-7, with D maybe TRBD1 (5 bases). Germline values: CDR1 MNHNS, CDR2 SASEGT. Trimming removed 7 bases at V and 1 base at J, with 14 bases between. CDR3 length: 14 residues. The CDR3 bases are TGTGCCAGCATTGACAGAAGGGTGTCCTACGAGCAGTACTTC. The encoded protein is CASIDRRVSYEQYF.

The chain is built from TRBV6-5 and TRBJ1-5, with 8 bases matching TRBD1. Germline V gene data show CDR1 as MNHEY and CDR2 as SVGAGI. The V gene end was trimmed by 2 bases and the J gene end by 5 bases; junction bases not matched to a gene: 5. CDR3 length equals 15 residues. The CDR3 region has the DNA TGTGCCAGCAGTTACGGGACAGGCGTCGATCAGCCCCAGCATTTT. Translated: CASSYGTGVDQPQHF.

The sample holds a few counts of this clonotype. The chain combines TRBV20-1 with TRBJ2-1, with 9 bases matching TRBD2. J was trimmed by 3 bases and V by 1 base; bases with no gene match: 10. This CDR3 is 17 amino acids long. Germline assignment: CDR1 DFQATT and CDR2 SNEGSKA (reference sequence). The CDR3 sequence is CSARVGGGALGYNEQFF. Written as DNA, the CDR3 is TGCAGTGCTAGAGTAGGCGGGGGGGCTTTAGGCTACAATGAGCAGTTCTTC.

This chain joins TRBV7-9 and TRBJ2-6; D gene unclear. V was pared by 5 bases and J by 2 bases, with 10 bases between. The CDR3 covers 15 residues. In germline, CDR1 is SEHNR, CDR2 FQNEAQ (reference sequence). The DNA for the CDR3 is TGTGCCAGCAGCGTGAAGGTGACTGGGGCCAACGTCCTGACTTTC. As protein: CASSVKVTGANVLTF.

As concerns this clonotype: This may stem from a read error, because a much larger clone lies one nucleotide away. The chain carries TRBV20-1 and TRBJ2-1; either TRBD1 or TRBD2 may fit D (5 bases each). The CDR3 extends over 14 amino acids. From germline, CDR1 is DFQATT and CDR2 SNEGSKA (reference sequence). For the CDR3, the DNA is TGCAGTACTAGAGGGGAGACGGAATACAATGAGCAGTTCTTC. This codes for CSTRGETEYNEQFF.

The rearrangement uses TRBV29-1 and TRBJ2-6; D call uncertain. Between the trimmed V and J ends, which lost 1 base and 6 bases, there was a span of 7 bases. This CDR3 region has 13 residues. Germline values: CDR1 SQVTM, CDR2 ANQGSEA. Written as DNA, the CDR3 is TGCAGCGTTGAAGGGCTTCTGGCCAACGTCCTGACTTTC. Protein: CSVEGLLANVLTF. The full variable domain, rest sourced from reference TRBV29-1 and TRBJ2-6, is SAVISQKPSRDICQRGTSLTIQCQVDSQVTMMFWYRQQPGQSLTLIATANQGSEATYESGFVIDKFPISRPNLTFSTLTVSNMSPEDSSIYLCSVEGLLANVLTFGAGSRLTVL.

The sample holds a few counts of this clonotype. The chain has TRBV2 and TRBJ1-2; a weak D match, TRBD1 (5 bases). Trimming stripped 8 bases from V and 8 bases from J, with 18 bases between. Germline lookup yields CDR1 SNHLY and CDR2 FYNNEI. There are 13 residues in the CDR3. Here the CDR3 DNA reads TGTGCCAGCTCGTTTACCCTCAGGGAAGGCTACACCTTC. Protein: CASSFTLREGYTF.

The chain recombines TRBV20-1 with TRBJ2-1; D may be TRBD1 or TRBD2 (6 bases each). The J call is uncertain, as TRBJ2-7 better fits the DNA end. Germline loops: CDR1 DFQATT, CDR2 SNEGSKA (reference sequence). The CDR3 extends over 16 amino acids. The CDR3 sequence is CSARRGYGTGNNEQYF. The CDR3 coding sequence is TGCAGTGCTAGAAGGGGGTACGGGACTGGTAACAATGAGCAGTACTTC.

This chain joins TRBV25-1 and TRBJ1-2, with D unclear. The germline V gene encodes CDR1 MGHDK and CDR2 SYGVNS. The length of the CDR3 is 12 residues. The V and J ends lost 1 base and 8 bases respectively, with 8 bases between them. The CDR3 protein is CASSEWAIGYTF. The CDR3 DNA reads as TGTGCCAGCAGTGAATGGGCGATAGGCTACACCTTC.

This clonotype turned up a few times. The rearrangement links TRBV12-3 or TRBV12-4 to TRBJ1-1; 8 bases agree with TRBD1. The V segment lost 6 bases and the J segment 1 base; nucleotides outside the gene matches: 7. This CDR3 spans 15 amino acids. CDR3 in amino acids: CASRTQGGRNTEAFF. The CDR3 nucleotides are TGTGCCAGCAGGACACAGGGGGGAAGGAACACTGAAGCTTTCTTT.

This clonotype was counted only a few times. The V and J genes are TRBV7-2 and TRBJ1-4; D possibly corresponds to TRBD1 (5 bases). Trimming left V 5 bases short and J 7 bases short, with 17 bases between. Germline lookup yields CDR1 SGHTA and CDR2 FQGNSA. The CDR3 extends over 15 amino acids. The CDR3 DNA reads TGTGCCAGCAGCCACCCTGTTATTGGGGGTGAAAAACTGTTTTTT. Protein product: CASSHPVIGGEKLFF.

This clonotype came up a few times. The CDR3 region has the DNA TGTGCCAGCAGGTTCACCTACGAGCAGTACTTC. Its translation: CASRFTYEQYF. The V call is TRBV2, the J call TRBJ2-7; D is undetermined. Germline CDR1 is SNHLY and CDR2 is FYNNEI. This CDR3 spans 11 amino acids. Between the trimmed V and J ends, which lost 6 bases and 2 bases, there was a span of 5 bases.

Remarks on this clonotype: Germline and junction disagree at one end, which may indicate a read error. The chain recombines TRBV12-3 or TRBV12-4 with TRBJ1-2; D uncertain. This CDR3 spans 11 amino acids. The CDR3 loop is CVSSLGGGYTF. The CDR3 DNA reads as TGCGTCAGCAGTTTGGGTGGCGGCTACACCTTC.

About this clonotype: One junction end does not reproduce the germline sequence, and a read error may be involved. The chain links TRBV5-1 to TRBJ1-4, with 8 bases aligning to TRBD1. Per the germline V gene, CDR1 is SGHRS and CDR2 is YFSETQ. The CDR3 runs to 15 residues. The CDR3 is CACSMLTGANEKLFF. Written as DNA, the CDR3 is TGCGCCTGCAGCATGTTGACAGGGGCTAATGAAAAACTGTTTTTT.

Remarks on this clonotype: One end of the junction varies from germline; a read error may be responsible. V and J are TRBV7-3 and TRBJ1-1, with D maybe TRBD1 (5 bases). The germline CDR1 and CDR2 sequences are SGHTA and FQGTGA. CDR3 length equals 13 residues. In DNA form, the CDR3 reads TGTACCAGCAGCTCTTATGGGGGCACTGAAGCTTTCTTT. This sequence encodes CTSSSYGGTEAFF.